This T cell receptor (beta chain) derives from a study of blood T cell repertoires in COVID-19. The authors' processing: Researchers report that nucleated cell counts were estimated from reference gene primer amplification. The method was immunoSEQ multiplex PCR; TCRdb's version includes in-frame clones alone and lacks a portion of them. That table gives V, J and clone size, and the DNA gave D and trimming. This sample has roughly 450,000 clones, with about 92% found just once. This clone appeared once. Trimming took 3 bases from V and 2 from J, leaving 16 bases between them. This CDR3 spans 16 amino acids. Germline V lookup: CDR1 MDHEN, CDR2 SYDVKM. The cohort comprised adults aged about 18 to 100 years residing in about 25 US areas. Donors were grouped by their self-reported clinical history. All recovered Cohort 3 donors got two negative PCRs, got clearance, or saw symptom resolution.

The V gene is TRBV28, the J gene TRBJ1-1; TRBD1 might be the D (6 bases). The source material was PBMCs or T cells enriched from blood (not recorded which). This receptor was identified in a man aged 18 to 35 who had recovered from COVID-19. The chain's CDR3 is CASSFTIWGQNTEAFF. CDR3 nucleotides: TGTGCCAGCAGTTTCACCATTTGGGGGCAAAACACTGAAGCTTTCTTT. Using reference TRBV28 and TRBJ1-1 for the parts outside the CDR3, the full variable domain is DVKVTQSSRYLVKRTGEKVFLECVQDMDHENMFWYRQDPGLGLRLIYFSYDVKMKEKGDIPEGYSVSREKKERFSLILESASTNQTSMYLCASSFTIWGQNTEAFFGQGTRLTVV.